A selection of T cell receptor beta chains follows, all from one sample in a study of cytomegalovirus exposure and HLA in healthy donors. Method: immunoSEQ multiplex PCR; TCRdb's copy keeps in-frame clones and lacks some. Among roughly 120,000 clones, over 60% were seen once, and the ten largest hold approximately 0.97%. Sequences were obtained from PBMCs. These receptors were taken from a human donor in good health. CDR3s include the opening cysteine and the closing phenylalanine or tryptophan. The D gene is left open where the match is weak. Rows may omit the clone size; those that give it use once, few, many or a size class.

>-|TRBV11-2|once|TRBJ1-4
CASSRGGKLFF
TGTGCCAGCAGCCGGGGGGGAAAACTGTTTTTT
>TRBD2|TRBV28|-|TRBJ2-7
CASRGLAGARYEQYF
TGTGCCAGCAGGGGACTAGCGGGGGCTCGTTACGAGCAGTACTTC
>TRBD1|TRBV6-5|-|TRBJ2-2
CASVGQVSGELFF
TGTGCCAGCGTAGGACAGGTATCCGGGGAGCTGTTTTTT
>-|TRBV28|-|TRBJ1-5
CASRIPQGPNQPQHF
TGTGCCAGCAGGATTCCACAGGGCCCCAATCAGCCCCAGCATTTT
>-|TRBV2|few|TRBJ1-1
CASSDFDTEAFF
TGTGCCAGCAGTGACTTTGACACTGAAGCTTTCTTT
>TRBD2|TRBV5-1|few|TRBJ2-3
CASSFEVAGATDTQYF
TGCGCCAGCAGCTTCGAGGTAGCGGGGGCCACAGATACGCAGTATTTT
>-|TRBV5-1|-|TRBJ2-3
CASSLEGRTGTDTQYF
TGCGCCAGCAGCTTGGAAGGACGGACTGGCACAGATACGCAGTATTTT
>TRBD1|TRBV28|-|TRBJ1-2
CASSYRQGDGYTF
TGTGCCAGCAGTTACAGACAGGGCGATGGCTACACCTTC
>TRBD1|TRBV14|-|TRBJ1-4
CASSPNDRGYEKLFF
TGTGCCAGCAGCCCTAATGACAGGGGGTATGAAAAACTGTTTTTT
>TRBD2|TRBV14|-|TRBJ2-1
CASSQDWAGGDNEQFF
TGTGCCAGCAGCCAAGATTGGGCGGGGGGGGACAATGAGCAGTTCTTC
>TRBD2|TRBV2|-|TRBJ2-5
CAGPLAGGPETQYF
TGTGCCGGGCCCCTAGCGGGGGGGCCCGAGACCCAGTACTTC
>-|TRBV7-9|-|TRBJ1-1
CASSLTAGGYTEAFF
TGTGCCAGCAGCTTGACCGCGGGAGGGTACACTGAAGCTTTCTTT